The sequence of this TCR beta chain was determined in a study of blood T cell repertoires in COVID-19. TCRdb's table, derived via immunoSEQ multiplex PCR, lists solely in-frame clones and lacks some. The sample lists more than 65,000 clones, around 80% seen once, with around 10% in the top ten. V was pared by 4 bases and J by 4 bases, with 6 bases of the junction left unmatched. The CDR3 has 15 residues. The germline gives CDR1 SGHRS, CDR2 YFSETQ. The sequencing sample was made of peripheral blood. The rearrangement joins TRBV5-1 to TRBJ2-7; 12 bases are a match to TRBD2. The clonotype was recovered from a woman older than 75 with acute or convalescent COVID-19. The CDR3 nucleotides read TGCGCCAGCAGCGACAGACTAGCGGGGGCTTACGAGCAGTACTTC. This encodes CASSDRLAGAYEQYF. Drawing the rest from reference TRBV5-1 and TRBJ2-7, the complete variable domain is KAGVTQTPRYLIKTRGQQVTLSCSPISGHRSVSWYQQTPGQGLQFLFEYFSETQRNKGNFPGRFSGRQFSNSRSEMNVSTLELGDSALYLCASSDRLAGAYEQYFGPGTRLTVT.